The sequence of this TCR beta chain was determined in a study of technical replicates of blood from several donors (dated 2017 in TCRdb). Libraries were prepared through the immunoSEQ multiplex PCR assay. TCRdb obtained this table from immuneACCESS and retained in-frame rearrangements with V and J assigned. These tables miss some clones; where compared with another copy, unresolved V genes account for less than half of the shortfall, and the remainder is unexplained. This sample holds 68,000 or so clones; almost 95% were observed only once. The ten largest clones represent around 0.37% of the sample. CDR1 and CDR2 were assigned from the germline V gene as SGHNT and YENEEA. From its cysteine to its phenylalanine, the CDR3 spans 13 amino acids. This entry keeps only the CDR3 DNA: 39 bases, framed from base 1. The junction carries 11 bases between V and J, which are trimmed by 3 bases and 5 bases respectively.

Of note for this clone: Its antigen has not been determined. One base away there is no much larger clone; base qualities are not given.

Material: T cells isolated from PBMCs. Rearrangement joined TRBV11-3 to TRBJ2-7, and perhaps TRBD2 as D gene, on 5 matching bases. The sequence was collected from a human donor in good health. The base sequence is TGTGCCAGCAGCTTTGGGTCCGGGGACGAGCAGTACTTC. This encodes CASSFGSGDEQYF.